This record looks at one T cell receptor (beta chain) sequence and its context. The antigen is unknown. These data belong to a study of vaccination effects on CD4 cells after COVID-19. Study information: Researchers obtained post-vaccine samples at a median of 72 days past the second dose.

Using viral peptide pools, the ViraFEST assay grew out antigen-specific CD4+ T cells prior to sequencing. Following an approximately 11-day culture, CD4+ T cells were purified. The participants, recipients of two vaccine doses, got either BNT162b2 or mRNA-1273. Cells had half their medium changed to IL-2 medium on days 3 and 7. The method was immunoSEQ multiplex PCR; TCRdb's version includes in-frame clones alone and lacks a portion of them. The table records 25,000 to 30,000 clones, roughly 77% of them present only once. Study-wide points: Marked contraction was observed in infection-induced and vaccine-induced clones late after vaccination. Few convalescent patients were included, and no early post-infection timepoints were sampled.

This CDR3 spans 16 amino acids. Germline V gene data show CDR1 as SGHAT and CDR2 as FQNNGV. The V end was cut by 2 bases, the J end by 3 bases, with 16 bases between. This clonotype was sampled from a human donor who received a COVID-19 vaccine. The chain recombines TRBV11-2 with TRBJ1-2; maybe TRBD1 (5 bases). This specimen was CD4+ T cells from PBMCs cultured with HCoV-229E spike peptides, taken after COVID-19 vaccination. The CDR3 loop is CASSLSARVGDYGYTF. Here the CDR3 DNA reads TGTGCCAGCAGCTTAAGCGCCAGGGTAGGCGACTATGGCTACACCTTC.